This TCR beta chain was sequenced for a study of T cells in Graves' hyperthyroidism and ophthalmopathy. PBMCs were derived from more than 8 ml fresh peripheral blood. TCR beta CDR3 region amplification was performed from RNA transcripts. First-round RT-PCR targeting the TCR CDR3 was performed with the HTBI primer set. TCRdb redid the calling of the multiplex PCR reads with MiXCR, one entry per CDR3 protein. The sample carries about 840,000 distinct CDR3 sequences, approximately 40% recorded once. General observations from the study: Most thyroid clonotypes expanded above 0.001 appeared in blood too.

In regard to this clonotype: Its antigen remains unknown.

V shed 5 bases and J 5 bases; nucleotides not matched to a gene: 10. The CDR3 totals 15 residues. The germline V gene has CDR1 SEHNR and CDR2 FQNEAQ (reference sequence). The sample comprised blood. This chain links TRBV7-9 with TRBJ2-7; 9 positions agree with TRBD1. This TCR came from a young man with Graves' hyperthyroidism. DNA of the CDR3: TGTGCCAGCAGCCCACCGGGACAGGGTACCCACGAGCAGTACTTC. Encoded protein: CASSPPGQGTHEQYF.